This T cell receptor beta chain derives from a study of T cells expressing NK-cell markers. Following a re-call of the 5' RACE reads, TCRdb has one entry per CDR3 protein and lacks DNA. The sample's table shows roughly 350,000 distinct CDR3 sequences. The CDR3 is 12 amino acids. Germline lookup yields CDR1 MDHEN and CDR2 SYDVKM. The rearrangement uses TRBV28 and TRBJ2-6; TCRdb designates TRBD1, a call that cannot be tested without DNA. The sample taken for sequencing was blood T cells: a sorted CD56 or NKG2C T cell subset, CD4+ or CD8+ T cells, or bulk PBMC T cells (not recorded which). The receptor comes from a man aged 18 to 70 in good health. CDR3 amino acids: CAAGRGANVLTF.